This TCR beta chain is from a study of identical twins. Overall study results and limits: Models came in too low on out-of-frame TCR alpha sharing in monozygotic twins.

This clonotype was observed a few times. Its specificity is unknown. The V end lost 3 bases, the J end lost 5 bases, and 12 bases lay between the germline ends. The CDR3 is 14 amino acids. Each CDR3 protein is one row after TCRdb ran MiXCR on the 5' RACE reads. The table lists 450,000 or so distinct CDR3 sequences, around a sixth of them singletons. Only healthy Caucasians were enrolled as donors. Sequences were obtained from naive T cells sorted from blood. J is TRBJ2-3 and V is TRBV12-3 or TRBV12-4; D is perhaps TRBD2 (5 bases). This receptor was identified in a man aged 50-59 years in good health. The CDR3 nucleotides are TGTGCCAGCAGTTTTGAGGGCCAAGTAGATACGCAGTATTTT. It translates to CASSFEGQVDTQYF.